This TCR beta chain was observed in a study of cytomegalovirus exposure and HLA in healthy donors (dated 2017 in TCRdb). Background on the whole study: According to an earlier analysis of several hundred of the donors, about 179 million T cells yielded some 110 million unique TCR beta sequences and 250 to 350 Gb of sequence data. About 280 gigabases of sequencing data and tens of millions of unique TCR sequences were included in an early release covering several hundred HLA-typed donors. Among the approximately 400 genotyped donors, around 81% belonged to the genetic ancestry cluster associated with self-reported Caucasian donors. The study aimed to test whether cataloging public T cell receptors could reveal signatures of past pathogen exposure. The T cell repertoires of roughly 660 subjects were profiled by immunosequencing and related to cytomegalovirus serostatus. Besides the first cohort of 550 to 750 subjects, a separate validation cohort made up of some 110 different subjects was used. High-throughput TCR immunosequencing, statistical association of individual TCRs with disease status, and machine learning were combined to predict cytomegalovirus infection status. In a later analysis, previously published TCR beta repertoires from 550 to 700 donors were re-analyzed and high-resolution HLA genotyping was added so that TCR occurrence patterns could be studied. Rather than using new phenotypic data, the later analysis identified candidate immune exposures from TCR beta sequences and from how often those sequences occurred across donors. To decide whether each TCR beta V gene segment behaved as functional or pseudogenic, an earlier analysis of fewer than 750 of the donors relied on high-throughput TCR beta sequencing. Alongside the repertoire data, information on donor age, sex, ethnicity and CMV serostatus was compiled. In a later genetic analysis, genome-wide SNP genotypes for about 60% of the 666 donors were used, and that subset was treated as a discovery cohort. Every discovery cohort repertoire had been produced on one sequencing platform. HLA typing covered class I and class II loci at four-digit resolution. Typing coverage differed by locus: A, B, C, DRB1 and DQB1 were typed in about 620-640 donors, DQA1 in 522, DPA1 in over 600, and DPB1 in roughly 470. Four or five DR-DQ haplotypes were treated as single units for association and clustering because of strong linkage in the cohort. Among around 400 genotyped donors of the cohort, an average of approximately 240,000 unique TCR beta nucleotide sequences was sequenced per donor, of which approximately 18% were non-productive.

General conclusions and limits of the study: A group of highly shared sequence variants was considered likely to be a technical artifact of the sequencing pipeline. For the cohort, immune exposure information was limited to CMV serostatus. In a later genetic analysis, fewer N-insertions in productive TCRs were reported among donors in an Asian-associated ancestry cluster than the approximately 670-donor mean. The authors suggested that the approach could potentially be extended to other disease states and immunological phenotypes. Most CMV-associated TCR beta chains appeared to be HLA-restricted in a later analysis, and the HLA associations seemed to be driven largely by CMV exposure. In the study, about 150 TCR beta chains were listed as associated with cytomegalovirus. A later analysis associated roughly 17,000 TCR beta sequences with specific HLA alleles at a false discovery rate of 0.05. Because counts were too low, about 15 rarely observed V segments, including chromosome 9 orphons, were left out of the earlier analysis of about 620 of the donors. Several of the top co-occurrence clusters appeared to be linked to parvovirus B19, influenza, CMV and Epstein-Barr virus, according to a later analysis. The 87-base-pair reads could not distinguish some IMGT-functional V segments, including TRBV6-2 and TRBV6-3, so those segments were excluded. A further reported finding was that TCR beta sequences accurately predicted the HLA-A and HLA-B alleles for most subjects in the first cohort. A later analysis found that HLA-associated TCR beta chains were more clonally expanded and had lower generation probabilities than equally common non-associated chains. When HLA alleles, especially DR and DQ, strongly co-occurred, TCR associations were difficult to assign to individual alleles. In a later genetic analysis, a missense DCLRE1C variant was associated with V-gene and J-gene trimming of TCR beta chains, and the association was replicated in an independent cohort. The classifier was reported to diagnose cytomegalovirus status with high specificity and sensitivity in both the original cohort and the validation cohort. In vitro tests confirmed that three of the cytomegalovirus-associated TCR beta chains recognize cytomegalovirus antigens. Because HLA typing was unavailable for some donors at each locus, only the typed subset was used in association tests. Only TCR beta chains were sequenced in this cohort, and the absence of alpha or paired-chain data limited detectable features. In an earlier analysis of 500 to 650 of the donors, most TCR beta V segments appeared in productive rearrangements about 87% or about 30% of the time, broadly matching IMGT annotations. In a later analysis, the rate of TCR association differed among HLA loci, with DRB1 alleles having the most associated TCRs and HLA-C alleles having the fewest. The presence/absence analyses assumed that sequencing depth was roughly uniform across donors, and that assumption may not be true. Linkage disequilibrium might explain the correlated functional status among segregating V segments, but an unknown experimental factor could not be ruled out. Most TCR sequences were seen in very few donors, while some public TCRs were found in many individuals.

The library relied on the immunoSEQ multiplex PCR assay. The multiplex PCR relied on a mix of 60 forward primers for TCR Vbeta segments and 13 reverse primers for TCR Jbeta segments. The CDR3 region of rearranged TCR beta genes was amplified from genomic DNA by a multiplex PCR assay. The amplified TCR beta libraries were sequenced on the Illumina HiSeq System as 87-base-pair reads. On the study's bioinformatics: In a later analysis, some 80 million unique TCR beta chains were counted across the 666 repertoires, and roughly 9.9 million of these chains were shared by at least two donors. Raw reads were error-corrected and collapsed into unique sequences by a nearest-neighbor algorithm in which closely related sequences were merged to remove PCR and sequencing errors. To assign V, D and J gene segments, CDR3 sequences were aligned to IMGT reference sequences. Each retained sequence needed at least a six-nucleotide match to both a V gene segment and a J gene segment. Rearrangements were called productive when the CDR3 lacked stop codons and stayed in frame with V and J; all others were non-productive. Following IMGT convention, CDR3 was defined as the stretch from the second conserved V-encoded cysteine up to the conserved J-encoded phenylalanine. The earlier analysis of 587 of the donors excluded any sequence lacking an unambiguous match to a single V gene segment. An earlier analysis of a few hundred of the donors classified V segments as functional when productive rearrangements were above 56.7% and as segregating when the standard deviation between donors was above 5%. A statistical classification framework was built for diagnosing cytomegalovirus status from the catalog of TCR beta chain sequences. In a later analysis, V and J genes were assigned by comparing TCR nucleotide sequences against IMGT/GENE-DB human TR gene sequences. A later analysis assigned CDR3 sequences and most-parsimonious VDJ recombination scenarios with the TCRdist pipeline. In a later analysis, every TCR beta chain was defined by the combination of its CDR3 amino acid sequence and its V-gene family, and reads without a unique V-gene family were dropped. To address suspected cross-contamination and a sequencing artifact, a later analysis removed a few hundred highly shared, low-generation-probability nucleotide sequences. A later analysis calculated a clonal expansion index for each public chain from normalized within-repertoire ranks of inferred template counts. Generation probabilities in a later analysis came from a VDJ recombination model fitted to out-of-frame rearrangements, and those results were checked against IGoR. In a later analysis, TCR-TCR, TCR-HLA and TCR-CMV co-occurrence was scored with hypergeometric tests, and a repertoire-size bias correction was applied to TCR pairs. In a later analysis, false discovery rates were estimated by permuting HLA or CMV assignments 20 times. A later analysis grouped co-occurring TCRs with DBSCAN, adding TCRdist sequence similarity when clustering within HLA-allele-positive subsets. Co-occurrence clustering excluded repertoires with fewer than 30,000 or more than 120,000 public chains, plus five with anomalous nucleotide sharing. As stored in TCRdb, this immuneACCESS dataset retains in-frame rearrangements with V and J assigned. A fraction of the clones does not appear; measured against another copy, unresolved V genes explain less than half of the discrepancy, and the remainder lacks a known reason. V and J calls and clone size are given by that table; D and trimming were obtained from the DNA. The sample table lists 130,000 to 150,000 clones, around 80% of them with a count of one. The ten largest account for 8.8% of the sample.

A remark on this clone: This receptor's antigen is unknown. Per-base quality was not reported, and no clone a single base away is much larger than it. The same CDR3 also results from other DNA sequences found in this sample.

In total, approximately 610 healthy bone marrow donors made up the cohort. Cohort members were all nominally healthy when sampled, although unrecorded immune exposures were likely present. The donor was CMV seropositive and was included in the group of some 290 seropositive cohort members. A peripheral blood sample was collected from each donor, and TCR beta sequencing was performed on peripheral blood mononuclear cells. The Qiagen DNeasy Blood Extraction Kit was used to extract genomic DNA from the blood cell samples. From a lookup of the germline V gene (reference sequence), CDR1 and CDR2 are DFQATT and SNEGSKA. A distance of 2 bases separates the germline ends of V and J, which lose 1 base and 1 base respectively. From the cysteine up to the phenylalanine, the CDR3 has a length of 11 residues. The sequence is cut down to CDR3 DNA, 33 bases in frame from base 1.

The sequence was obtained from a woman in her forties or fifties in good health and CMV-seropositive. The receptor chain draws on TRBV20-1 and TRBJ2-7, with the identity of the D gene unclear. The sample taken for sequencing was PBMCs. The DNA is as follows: TGCAGTGCTAGAGCATCCTACGAGCAGTACTTC. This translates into CSARASYEQYF.